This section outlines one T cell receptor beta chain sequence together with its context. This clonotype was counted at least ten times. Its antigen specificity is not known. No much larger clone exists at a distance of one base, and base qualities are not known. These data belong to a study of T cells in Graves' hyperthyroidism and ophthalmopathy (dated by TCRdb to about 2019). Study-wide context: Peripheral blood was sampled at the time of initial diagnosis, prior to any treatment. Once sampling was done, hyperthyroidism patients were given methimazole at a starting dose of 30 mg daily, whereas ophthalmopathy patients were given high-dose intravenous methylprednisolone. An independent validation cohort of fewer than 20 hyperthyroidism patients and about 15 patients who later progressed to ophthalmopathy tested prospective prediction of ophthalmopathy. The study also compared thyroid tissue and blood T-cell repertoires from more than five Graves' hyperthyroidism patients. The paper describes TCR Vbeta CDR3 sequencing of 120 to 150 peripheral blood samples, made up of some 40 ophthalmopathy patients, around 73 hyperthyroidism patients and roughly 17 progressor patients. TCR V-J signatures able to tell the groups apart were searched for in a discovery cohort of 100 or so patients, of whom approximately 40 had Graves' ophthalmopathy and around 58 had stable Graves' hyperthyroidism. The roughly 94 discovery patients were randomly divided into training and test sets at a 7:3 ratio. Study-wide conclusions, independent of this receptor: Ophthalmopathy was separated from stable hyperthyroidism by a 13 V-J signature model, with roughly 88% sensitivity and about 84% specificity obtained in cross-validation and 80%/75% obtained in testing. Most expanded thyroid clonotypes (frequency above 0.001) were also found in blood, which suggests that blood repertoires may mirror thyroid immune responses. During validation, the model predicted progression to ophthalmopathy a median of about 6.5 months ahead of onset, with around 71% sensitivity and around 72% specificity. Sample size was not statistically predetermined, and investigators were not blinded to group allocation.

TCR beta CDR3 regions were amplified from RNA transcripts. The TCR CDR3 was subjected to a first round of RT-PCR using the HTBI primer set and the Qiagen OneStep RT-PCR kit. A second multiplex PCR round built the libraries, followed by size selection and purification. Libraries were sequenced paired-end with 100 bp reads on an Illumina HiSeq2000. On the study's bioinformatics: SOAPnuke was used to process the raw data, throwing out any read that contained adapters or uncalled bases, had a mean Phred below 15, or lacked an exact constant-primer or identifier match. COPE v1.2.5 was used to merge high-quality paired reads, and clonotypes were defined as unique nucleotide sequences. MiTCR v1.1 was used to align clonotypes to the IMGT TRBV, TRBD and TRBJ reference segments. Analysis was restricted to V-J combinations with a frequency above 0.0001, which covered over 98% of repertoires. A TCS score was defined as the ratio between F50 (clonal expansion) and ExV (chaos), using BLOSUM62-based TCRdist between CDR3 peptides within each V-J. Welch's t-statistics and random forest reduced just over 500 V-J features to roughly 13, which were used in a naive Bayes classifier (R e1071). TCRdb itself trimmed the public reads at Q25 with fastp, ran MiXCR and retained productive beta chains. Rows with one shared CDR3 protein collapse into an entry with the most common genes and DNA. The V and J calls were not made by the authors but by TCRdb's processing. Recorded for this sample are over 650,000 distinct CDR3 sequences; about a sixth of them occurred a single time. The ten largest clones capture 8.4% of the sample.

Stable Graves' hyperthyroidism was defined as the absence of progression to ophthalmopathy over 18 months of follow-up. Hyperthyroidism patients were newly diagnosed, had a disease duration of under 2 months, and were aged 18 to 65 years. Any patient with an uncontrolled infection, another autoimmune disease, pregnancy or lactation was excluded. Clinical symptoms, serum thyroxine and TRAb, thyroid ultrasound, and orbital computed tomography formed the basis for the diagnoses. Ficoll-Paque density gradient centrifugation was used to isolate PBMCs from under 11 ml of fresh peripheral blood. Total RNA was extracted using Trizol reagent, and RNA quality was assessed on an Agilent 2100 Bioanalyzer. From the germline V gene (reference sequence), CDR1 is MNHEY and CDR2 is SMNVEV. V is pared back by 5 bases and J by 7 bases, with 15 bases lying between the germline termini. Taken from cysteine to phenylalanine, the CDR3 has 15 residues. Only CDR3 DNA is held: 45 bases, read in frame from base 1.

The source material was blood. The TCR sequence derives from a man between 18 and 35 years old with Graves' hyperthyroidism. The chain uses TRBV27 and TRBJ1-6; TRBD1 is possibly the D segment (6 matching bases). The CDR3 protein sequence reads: CASSLNRERNSPLHF. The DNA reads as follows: TGTGCCAGCAGTCTGAACAGGGAACGGAATTCACCCCTCCACTTT.